A single sample gave rise to the 5 T cell receptor beta chains below, sequenced in a study of blood T cell repertoires in COVID-19. Repertoires were generated with immunoSEQ multiplex PCR, while TCRdb's copy carries only in-frame clones and drops some. The sample has over 250,000 clones; roughly 91% are singletons. The sequenced material came from PBMCs or T cells enriched from blood (not recorded which). Every receptor here comes from a woman aged 60-70 years in a cohort exposed to, infected with or recovered from COVID-19 (not recorded which).

This chain uses TRBV7-9 with TRBJ1-1; D possibly corresponds to TRBD1 (6 bases). Per germline, CDR1 SEHNR and CDR2 FQNEAQ (reference sequence). This CDR3 has 13 amino acids. V lost 1 base to trimming and J lost 11 bases, with 14 bases between them. The CDR3 nucleotides are TGTGCCAGCAGCTTAGGACAGGTGGCAAGGGCTTTCTTT. As protein: CASSLGQVARAFF.

The V call is TRBV2, the J call TRBJ1-5; D is unclear. Per the germline V gene, CDR1 is SNHLY and CDR2 is FYNNEI. The CDR3 runs to 14 residues. Trimming left V 5 bases short and J 5 bases short, with 13 bases between. CDR3 nucleotides: TGTGCCAGCAGTTTTAGGACTTATTATCAGCCCCAGCATTTT. Encoded protein: CASSFRTYYQPQHF. The variable domain in full, with the rest retrieved from reference TRBV2 and TRBJ1-5, is EPEVTQTPSHQVTQMGQEVILRCVPISNHLYFYWYRQILGQKVEFLVSFYNNEISEKSEIFDDQFSVERPDGSNFTLKIRSTKLEDSAMYFCASSFRTYYQPQHFGDGTRLSIL.

The chain recombines TRBV10-2 with TRBJ1-2; 11 positions match TRBD1. The germline V gene encodes CDR1 WSHSY and CDR2 SAAADI. This CDR3 has 15 amino acids. The V and J ends lost 6 bases and 5 bases, in that order; junction bases with no gene match: 8. The CDR3 reads CASSDRTGGVYGYTF. The CDR3 DNA follows: TGCGCCAGCAGCGACCGGACAGGGGGCGTGTATGGCTACACCTTC.

This rearrangement joins TRBV4-2 to TRBJ1-1, with 8 bases identical to TRBD1. The trim removed 0 bases at V and 1 base at J, leaving 10 bases unmatched. Germline CDR1 and CDR2: LGHNA and YNFKEQ. The CDR3 has 18 residues. The chain's CDR3 is CASSQELRQGKRNTEAFF. The CDR3 region has the DNA TGTGCCAGCAGCCAAGAACTGAGACAGGGGAAACGGAACACTGAAGCTTTCTTT.

The rearrangement links TRBV5-1 to TRBJ2-7; 13 bases fit TRBD2. This CDR3 has 16 residues. The germline V gene has CDR1 SGHRS and CDR2 YFSETQ. V lost 5 bases and J lost 5; bases outside the gene matches: 10. The CDR3 bases are TGCGCCAGCAGTCTTCGGACTAGCGGGAGTATCCACGAGCAGTACTTC. It codes for CASSLRTSGSIHEQYF.